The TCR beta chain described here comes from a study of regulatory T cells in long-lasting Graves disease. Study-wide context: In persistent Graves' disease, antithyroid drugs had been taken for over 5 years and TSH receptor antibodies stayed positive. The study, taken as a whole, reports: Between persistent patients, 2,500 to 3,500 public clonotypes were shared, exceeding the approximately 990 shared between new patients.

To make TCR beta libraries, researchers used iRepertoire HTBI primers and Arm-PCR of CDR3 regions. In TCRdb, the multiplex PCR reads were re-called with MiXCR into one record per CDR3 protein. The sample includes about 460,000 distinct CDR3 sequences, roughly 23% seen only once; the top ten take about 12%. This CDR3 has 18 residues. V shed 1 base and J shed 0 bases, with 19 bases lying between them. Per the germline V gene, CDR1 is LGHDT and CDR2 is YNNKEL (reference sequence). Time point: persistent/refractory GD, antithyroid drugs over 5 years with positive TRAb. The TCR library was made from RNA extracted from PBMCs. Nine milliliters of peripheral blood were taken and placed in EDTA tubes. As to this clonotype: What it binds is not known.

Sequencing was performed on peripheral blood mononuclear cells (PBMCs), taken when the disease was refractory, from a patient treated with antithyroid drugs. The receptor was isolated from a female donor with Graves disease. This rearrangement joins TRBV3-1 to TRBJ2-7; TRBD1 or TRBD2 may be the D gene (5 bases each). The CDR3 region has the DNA TGTGCCAGCAGCCAAGGGTCCCCGGGGCGACCCTTCTCCTACGAGCAGTACTTC. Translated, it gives CASSQGSPGRPFSYEQYF.